The rows below give T cell receptor beta chains drawn from one sample of a study of T cells after yellow fever vaccination. Using its own MiXCR run on the 5' RACE reads, TCRdb lists one record per CDR3 protein. This sample has about 52,000 distinct CDR3 sequences; 6.6% occur once, and the top ten carry 20% to 25%. This sample comprised CD8+ T cells not binding an NS4B(214-222) dextramer, sorted from PBMCs, obtained more than 35 days after the first yellow fever vaccination. Receptors originate from a man between 18 and 35 years old who received the YFV17D yellow fever vaccine. Both conserved end residues are part of each CDR3. Each record gives: CDR3 DNA, CDR3 protein, V gene, J gene, D gene, clone size. D genes are given only for firm matches. A clone size is listed for some rows: how often the clone was seen (once, few, many), or a class if it is expanded.

TGTGCCAGTGAGCCCGGGACCATGAACACTGAAGCTTTCTTT	CASEPGTMNTEAFF	TRBV19	TRBJ1-1	-	-
TGTGCCAGCAGCTTAATTCCTAGCGGGGGGGCTAATGAGCAGTTCTTC	CASSLIPSGGANEQFF	TRBV7-2	TRBJ2-1	TRBD2	many
TGCAGTGCTAGACTTGGGCTAGCGGGTACCAAATTTAGCACAGATACGCAGTATTTT	CSARLGLAGTKFSTDTQYF	TRBV20-1	TRBJ2-3	TRBD2	few
TGTGCCAGCAGCGTGGCCGGGACAGGGGCTGAAGCTTTCTTT	CASSVAGTGAEAFF	TRBV9	TRBJ1-1	TRBD1	few
TGCAGCGTCCGGGACAGGGGCACCGGGGAGCTGTTTTTT	CSVRDRGTGELFF	TRBV29-1	TRBJ2-2	TRBD1	few
TGCGCCAGCAGCCAAGACCCGGGTGAGGGAGAGACCCAGTACTTC	CASSQDPGEGETQYF	TRBV4-1	TRBJ2-5	-	many
TGCGCCAGCAGCCAGTCACAGGGGGACCGTAATTCACCCCTCCACTTT	CASSQSQGDRNSPLHF	TRBV4-1	TRBJ1-6	TRBD1	few
TGTGCCAGTAGCATTGGGAACAGGGGAAGGGCAGATACGCAGTATTTT	CASSIGNRGRADTQYF	TRBV19	TRBJ2-3	TRBD1	many
TGTGCCAGCAGTTACCGATCTACAGGGGGCAACGAGCAGTACTTC	CASSYRSTGGNEQYF	TRBV6-2/TRBV6-3	TRBJ2-7	TRBD1	-
TGTGCCAGCAGTGTGAGCGGGGGGAGCTCGTACAATGAGCAGTTCTTC	CASSVSGGSSYNEQFF	TRBV6-1	TRBJ2-1	TRBD2	-
TGTGCCAGCAGCGAAGACTTGAGCTCCTACAATGAGCAGTTCTTC	CASSEDLSSYNEQFF	TRBV5-8	TRBJ2-1	-	-
TGTGCCAGTAGTATTTTTCGGGGATACACCGGGGAGCTGTTTTTT	CASSIFRGYTGELFF	TRBV19	TRBJ2-2	-	-
TGTGCCAGCAGTTACCGGACAGACGGCACTGAAGCTTTCTTT	CASSYRTDGTEAFF	TRBV6-5	TRBJ1-1	-	-
TGTGCCAGCAGTACCCAAAACTGGGATGGCTACACCTTC	CASSTQNWDGYTF	TRBV6-1	TRBJ1-2	-	-
TGCAGTGCTAGAGATCAGCCAGGGCCGGGCACTGAAGCTTTCTTT	CSARDQPGPGTEAFF	TRBV20-1	TRBJ1-1	-	few
TGTGCCAGCAGTTGGAGGGGTGAGCAGTTCTTC	CASSWRGEQFF	TRBV6-2/TRBV6-3	TRBJ2-1	-	many
TGCGCCAGCAGATACGAGCACCCGGGAATGGGCTATGGCTACACCTTC	CASRYEHPGMGYGYTF	TRBV4-1	TRBJ1-2	-	few
TGTGCCAGCAGGTGGACAGGGGGCCGTCAGCCCCAGCATTTT	CASRWTGGRQPQHF	TRBV12-3/TRBV12-4	TRBJ1-5	TRBD1	many
TGTGCCAGCAGTTTAGCCCGTTGGGGTGGGGTGGGTAGTGAGCAGTTCTTC	CASSLARWGGVGSEQFF	TRBV12-3/TRBV12-4	TRBJ2-1	-	many
TGTGCCAGCAGCTTAGTTACTAGCGGGGGCGATGAGCAGTTCTTC	CASSLVTSGGDEQFF	TRBV7-2	TRBJ2-1	TRBD2	-
TGTGCCAGCAGCTTAGTCGGTAGCAATCAGCCCCAGCATTTT	CASSLVGSNQPQHF	TRBV7-6	TRBJ1-5	-	many
TGTGCCAGCAGCATCATAGGAGGACAGGGCTACGAGCAGTACTTC	CASSIIGGQGYEQYF	TRBV7-8	TRBJ2-7	TRBD1	few
TGTGCCAGCAGCCATGGACTAGCGGGGGGGTGGCAAGAGACCCAGTACTTC	CASSHGLAGGWQETQYF	TRBV7-2	TRBJ2-5	TRBD2	few
TGTGCCAGCAGCTTGGTCTTGGCGAATGAGCAGTTCTTC	CASSLVLANEQFF	TRBV5-4	TRBJ2-1	-	few
TGTGCCAGCAGCCGAACTTACAATGAGCAGTTCTTC	CASSRTYNEQFF	TRBV7-9	TRBJ2-1	-	few
TGCGCCAGCAGGGGGGCTGAACTAAACTACAATGAGCAGTTCTTC	CASRGAELNYNEQFF	TRBV5-1	TRBJ2-1	-	many
TGTGCCAGCAGCCGGACAGGGAGGGAGCAGTACTTC	CASSRTGREQYF	TRBV7-8	TRBJ2-7	TRBD1	few
TGTGCCAGCAGCTTTTATGCACAGGGGCACAATGAGCAGTTCTTC	CASSFYAQGHNEQFF	TRBV5-5	TRBJ2-1	TRBD1	many
TGTGCCAGCCGGTCGCGGGGGAGCCTGGATACGCAGTATTTT	CASRSRGSLDTQYF	TRBV6-2/TRBV6-3	TRBJ2-3	TRBD2	many
TGCGCCAGCAGCCAAGATCGAGACAGGGGGCTCTATGAGCAGTTCTTC	CASSQDRDRGLYEQFF	TRBV4-3	TRBJ2-1	TRBD1	few
TGTGCCAGCAGCCAAGGACTAGCGGGGATAAGCACAGATACGCAGTATTTT	CASSQGLAGISTDTQYF	TRBV3-1	TRBJ2-3	TRBD2	many
TGTGCCAGCAGTCCAGGGGGCCGGGACGAGCAGTACTTC	CASSPGGRDEQYF	TRBV6-5	TRBJ2-7	TRBD1	many
TGTGCCAGCAGTAAGCATTTTGGACAGCAAGAGACCCAGTACTTC	CASSKHFGQQETQYF	TRBV27	TRBJ2-5	-	-
TGTGCCAGCAGCTTGAATTTTATTGATTCGGAGTACACCGGGGAGCTGTTTTTT	CASSLNFIDSEYTGELFF	TRBV5-6	TRBJ2-2	-	many
TGTGCCAGCAGCCTCACCGGGACAGGGGAATTC	CASSLTGTGEF	TRBV7-2	TRBJ2-4	TRBD1	-
TGTGCCAGCAGTCACAGGGAAACAACTAATGAAAAACTGTTTTTT	CASSHRETTNEKLFF	TRBV5-5	TRBJ1-4	-	few
TGTGCCAGCAGCTTCCGGGATGAGTGGGGCAATCAGCCCCAGCATTTT	CASSFRDEWGNQPQHF	TRBV7-2	TRBJ1-5	-	few
TGTGCCAGCAGCCTGGACAGGGTTATGATAGACACTGAAGCTTTCTTT	CASSLDRVMIDTEAFF	TRBV7-2	TRBJ1-1	TRBD1	few
TGTGCCAGCAGCTCGACAGGCGGACTCAATCAGCCCCAGCATTTT	CASSSTGGLNQPQHF	TRBV7-9	TRBJ1-5	-	many
TGCAGTGCTCTCCTAGCGGGGGGACTAAGTCATGAGCAGTTCTTC	CSALLAGGLSHEQFF	TRBV20-1	TRBJ2-1	TRBD2	many
TGTGCCAGCAGCCGGATAGCGGGGGAGGAAGAGACCCAGTACTTC	CASSRIAGEEETQYF	TRBV6-1	TRBJ2-5	TRBD2	many
TGCAGTGCTAGAGGACGAGCACAATCCTACGAGCAGTACTTC	CSARGRAQSYEQYF	TRBV20-1	TRBJ2-7	-	many
TGTGCCAGCAGCCCACTAGCGGGGGGGCGTCCCGGGGAGCTGTTTTTT	CASSPLAGGRPGELFF	TRBV5-4	TRBJ2-2	TRBD2	few
TGTGCCAGCAGCTTCATACTAGCGACGGCGGAGACCCAGTACTTC	CASSFILATAETQYF	TRBV7-9	TRBJ2-5	TRBD2	few
TGTGCCAGCAGCTTAGCGGTATCCTACGAGCAGTACTTC	CASSLAVSYEQYF	TRBV11-2	TRBJ2-7	-	many
TGCAGCGTTGAAGATCGAATACAGGGGAAACCCGGGGAGCTGTTTTTT	CSVEDRIQGKPGELFF	TRBV29-1	TRBJ2-2	TRBD1	few